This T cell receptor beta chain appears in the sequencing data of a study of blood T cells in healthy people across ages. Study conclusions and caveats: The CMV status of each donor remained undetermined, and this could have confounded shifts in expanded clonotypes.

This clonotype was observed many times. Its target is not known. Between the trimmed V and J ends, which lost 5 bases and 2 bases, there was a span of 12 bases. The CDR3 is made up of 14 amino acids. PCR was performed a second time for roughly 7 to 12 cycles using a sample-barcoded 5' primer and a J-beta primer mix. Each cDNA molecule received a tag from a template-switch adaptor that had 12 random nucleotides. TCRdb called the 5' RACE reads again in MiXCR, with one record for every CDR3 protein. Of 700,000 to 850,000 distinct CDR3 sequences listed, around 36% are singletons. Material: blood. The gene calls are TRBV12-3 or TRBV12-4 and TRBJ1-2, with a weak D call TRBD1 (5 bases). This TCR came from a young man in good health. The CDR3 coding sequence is TGTGCCAGCAGTCCGGGACGGCTGAACTATGGCTACACCTTC. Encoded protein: CASSPGRLNYGYTF.